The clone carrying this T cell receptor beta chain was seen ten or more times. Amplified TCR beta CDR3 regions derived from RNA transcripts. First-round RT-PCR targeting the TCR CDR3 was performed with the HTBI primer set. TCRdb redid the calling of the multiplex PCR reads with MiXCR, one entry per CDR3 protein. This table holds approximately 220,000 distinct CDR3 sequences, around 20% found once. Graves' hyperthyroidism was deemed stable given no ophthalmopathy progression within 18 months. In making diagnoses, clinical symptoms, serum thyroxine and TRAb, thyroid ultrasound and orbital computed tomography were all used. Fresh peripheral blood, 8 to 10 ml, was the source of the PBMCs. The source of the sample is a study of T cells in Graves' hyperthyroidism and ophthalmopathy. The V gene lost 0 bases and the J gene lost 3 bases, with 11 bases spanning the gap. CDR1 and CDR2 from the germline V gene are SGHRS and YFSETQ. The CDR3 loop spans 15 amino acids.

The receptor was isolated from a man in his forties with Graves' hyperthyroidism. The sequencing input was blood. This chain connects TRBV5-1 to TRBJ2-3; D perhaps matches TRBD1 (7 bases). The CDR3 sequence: CASSLGQGGTDTQYF. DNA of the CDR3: TGCGCCAGCAGCTTGGGACAGGGAGGAACAGATACGCAGTATTTT.